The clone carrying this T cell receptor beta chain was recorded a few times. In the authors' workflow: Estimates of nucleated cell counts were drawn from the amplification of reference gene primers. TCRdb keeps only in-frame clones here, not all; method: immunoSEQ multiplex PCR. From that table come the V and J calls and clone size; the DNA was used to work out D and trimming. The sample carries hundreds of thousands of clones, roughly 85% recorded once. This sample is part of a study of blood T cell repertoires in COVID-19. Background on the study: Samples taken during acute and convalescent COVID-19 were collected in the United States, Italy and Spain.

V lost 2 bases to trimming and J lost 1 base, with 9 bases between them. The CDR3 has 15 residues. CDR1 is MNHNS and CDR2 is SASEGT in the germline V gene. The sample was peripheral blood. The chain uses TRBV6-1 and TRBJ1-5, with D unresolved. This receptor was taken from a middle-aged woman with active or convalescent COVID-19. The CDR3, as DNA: TGTGCCAGCAGTGAACTAGTCGGCAGCAATCAGCCCCAGCATTTT. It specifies CASSELVGSNQPQHF.